This is a list of T cell receptor beta chains from one sample in a study of cytomegalovirus exposure and HLA in healthy donors. This table comes from immunoSEQ multiplex PCR, and its TCRdb copy is limited to in-frame clones, with some not included. The table lists more than 35,000 clones. The specimen sequenced was PBMCs. These receptor sequences come from a man in his thirties or forties in good health and CMV-seronegative. Both conserved end residues are part of each CDR3. The order of the fields is V gene, J gene, CDR3 length, CDR3 protein.

V gene: TRBV6-6
J gene: TRBJ2-7
CDR3 length: 13
CDR3 protein: CASSRLAAYEQYF

V gene: TRBV7-2
J gene: TRBJ2-7
CDR3 length: 15
CDR3 protein: CASSPSGANFYEQYF

V gene: TRBV6-5
J gene: TRBJ2-3
CDR3 length: 14
CDR3 protein: CATADSFGTDTQYF

V gene: TRBV6-5
J gene: TRBJ1-1
CDR3 length: 14
CDR3 protein: CASSYSGQSTEAFF

V gene: TRBV12-2
J gene: TRBJ2-3
CDR3 length: 16
CDR3 protein: CASRLAARPLPDTQYF

V gene: TRBV19
J gene: TRBJ1-2
CDR3 length: 14
CDR3 protein: CASSIPGVGGGYTF

V gene: TRBV30
J gene: TRBJ2-3
CDR3 length: 14
CDR3 protein: CAWSVLLATDTQYF

V gene: TRBV7-9
J gene: TRBJ2-7
CDR3 length: 14
CDR3 protein: CASSPAGNPYEQYF

V gene: TRBV18
J gene: TRBJ2-5
CDR3 length: 13
CDR3 protein: CASSGLLQETQYF

V gene: TRBV9
J gene: TRBJ1-1
CDR3 length: 15
CDR3 protein: CASSAYTGDNTEAFF